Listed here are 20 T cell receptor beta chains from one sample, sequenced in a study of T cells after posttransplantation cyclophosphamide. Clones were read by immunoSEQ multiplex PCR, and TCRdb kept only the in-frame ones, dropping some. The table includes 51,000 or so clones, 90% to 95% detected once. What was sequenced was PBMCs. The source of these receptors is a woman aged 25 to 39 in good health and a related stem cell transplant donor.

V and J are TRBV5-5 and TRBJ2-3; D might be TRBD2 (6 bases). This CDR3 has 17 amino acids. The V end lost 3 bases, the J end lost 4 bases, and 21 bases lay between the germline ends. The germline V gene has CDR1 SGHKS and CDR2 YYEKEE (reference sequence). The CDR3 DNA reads TGTGCCAGCAGCTATACGGGCGGGAATGAGGGCGCAGATACGCAGTATTTT. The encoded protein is CASSYTGGNEGADTQYF. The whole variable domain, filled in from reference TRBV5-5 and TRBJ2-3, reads DAGVTQSPTHLIKTRGQQVTLRCSPISGHKSVSWYQQVLGQGPQFIFQYYEKEERGRGNFPDRFSARQFPNYSSELNVNALLLGDSALYLCASSYTGGNEGADTQYFGPGTRLTVL.

CDR3 loop: CASSQPRTSRAKNIQYF. In DNA form, the CDR3 reads TGCGCCAGCAGCCAGCCCAGGACTAGCCGAGCCAAAAACATTCAGTACTTC. The chain is built from TRBV4-1 and TRBJ2-4; 8 positions agree with TRBD2. The ends lost 3 bases at V and 0 bases at J; junction bases unmatched: 7. The CDR3 is 17 residues long. Germline V gives CDR1 MGHRA, CDR2 YSYEKL.

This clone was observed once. In DNA, the CDR3 is TGTGCCAGCAGCCCCCAAGGCGGAACAGATACGCAGTATTTT. Protein: CASSPQGGTDTQYF. The chain carries TRBV7-3 and TRBJ2-3, with D unresolved. The V and J ends lost 5 bases and 3 bases respectively, with 12 bases between them. The CDR3 loop spans 14 amino acids. Germline-derived CDR1 and CDR2 are SGHTA and FQGTGA. The variable domain in full, with the rest retrieved from reference TRBV7-3 and TRBJ2-3, is GAGVSQTPSNKVTEKGKYVELRCDPISGHTALYWYRQSLGQGPEFLIYFQGTGAADDSGLPNDRFFAVRPEGSVSTLKIQRTERGDSAVYLCASSPQGGTDTQYFGPGTRLTVL.

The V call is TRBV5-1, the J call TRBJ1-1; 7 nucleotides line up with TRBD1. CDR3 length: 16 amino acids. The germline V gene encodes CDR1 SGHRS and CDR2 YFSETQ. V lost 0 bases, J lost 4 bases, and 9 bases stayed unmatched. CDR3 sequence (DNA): TGCGCCAGCAGCTTGGAGGGGGCAGGGGCCGCCACTGAAGCTTTCTTT. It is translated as CASSLEGAGAATEAFF.

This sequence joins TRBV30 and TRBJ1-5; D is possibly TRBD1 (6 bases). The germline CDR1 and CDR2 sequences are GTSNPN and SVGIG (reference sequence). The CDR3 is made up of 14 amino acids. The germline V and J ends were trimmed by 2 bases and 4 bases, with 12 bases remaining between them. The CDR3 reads CAWSSRTANQPQHF. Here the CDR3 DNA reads TGTGCCTGGAGTTCTAGGACAGCAAATCAGCCCCAGCATTTT.

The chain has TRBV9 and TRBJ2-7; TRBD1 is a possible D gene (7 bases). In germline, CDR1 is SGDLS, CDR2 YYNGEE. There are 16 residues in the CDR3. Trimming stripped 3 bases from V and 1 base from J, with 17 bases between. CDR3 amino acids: CASSGRTKTGSYEQYF. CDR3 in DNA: TGTGCCAGCAGCGGGAGGACTAAGACAGGGTCCTACGAGCAGTACTTC.

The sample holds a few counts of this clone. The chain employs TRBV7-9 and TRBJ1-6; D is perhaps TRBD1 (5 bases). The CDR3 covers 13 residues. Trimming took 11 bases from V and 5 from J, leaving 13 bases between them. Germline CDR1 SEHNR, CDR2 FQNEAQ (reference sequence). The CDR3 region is CAVSTENNSPLHF. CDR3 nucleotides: TGTGCCGTGTCGACAGAGAATAATTCACCCCTCCACTTT.

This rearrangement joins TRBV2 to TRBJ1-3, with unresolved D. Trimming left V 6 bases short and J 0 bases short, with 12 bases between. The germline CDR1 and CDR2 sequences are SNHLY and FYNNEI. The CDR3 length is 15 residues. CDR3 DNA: TGTGCCAGCAGCCCGGACGGGAGCTCTGGAAACACCATATATTTT. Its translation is CASSPDGSSGNTIYF.

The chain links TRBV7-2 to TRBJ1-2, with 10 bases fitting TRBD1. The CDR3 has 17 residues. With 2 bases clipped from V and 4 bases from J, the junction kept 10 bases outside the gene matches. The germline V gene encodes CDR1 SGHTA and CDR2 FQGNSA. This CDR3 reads CASSLKSIGQGVYGYTF. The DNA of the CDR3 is TGTGCCAGCAGCTTAAAGTCTATTGGACAGGGGGTCTATGGCTACACCTTC.

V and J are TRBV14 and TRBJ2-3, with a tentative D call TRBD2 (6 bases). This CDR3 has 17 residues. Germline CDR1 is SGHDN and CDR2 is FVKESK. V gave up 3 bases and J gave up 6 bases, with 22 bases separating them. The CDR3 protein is CASSQGYGGSTWDTQYF. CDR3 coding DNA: TGTGCCAGCAGCCAGGGTTACGGGGGATCCACGTGGGATACGCAGTATTTT. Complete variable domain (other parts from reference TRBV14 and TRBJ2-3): EAGVTQFPSHSVIEKGQTVTLRCDPISGHDNLYWYRRVMGKEIKFLLHFVKESKQDESGMPNNRFLAERTGGTYSTLKVQPAELEDSGVYFCASSQGYGGSTWDTQYFGPGTRLTVL.

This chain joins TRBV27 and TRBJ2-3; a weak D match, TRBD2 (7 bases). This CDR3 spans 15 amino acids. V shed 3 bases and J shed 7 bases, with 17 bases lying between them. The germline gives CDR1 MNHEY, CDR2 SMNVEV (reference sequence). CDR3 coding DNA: TGTGCCAGCAGTTTGGAGGGGGGGACACCCAATACGCAGTATTTT. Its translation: CASSLEGGTPNTQYF.

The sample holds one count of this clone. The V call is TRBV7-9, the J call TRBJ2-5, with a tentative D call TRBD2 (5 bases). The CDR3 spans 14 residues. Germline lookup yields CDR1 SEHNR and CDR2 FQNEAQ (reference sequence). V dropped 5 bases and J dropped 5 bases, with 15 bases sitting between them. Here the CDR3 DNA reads TGTGCCAGCAGCCTAGAGGCGGGCAGGGAGACCCAGTACTTC. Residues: CASSLEAGRETQYF. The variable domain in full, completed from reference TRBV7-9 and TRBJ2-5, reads DTGVSQNPRHKITKRGQNVTFRCDPISEHNRLYWYRQTLGQGPEFLTYFQNEAQLEKSRLLSDRFSAERPKGSFSTLEIQRTEQGDSAMYLCASSLEAGRETQYFGPGTRLLVL.

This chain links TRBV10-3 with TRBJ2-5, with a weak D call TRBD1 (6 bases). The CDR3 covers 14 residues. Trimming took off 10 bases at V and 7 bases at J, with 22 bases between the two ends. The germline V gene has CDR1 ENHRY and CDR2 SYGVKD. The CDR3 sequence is CATTPGAGVRTQYF. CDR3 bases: TGTGCCACGACGCCGGGCGCAGGGGTGCGGACCCAGTACTTC.

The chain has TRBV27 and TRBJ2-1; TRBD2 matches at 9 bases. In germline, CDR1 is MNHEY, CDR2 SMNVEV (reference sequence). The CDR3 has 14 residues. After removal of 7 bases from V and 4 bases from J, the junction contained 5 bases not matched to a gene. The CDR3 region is CASMIAGVYNEQFF. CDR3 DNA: TGTGCCAGCATGATAGCGGGGGTGTACAATGAGCAGTTCTTC.

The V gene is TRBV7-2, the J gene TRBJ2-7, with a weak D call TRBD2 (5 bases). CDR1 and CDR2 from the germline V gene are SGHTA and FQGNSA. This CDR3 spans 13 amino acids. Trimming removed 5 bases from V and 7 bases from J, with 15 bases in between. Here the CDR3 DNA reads TGTGCCAGCAGCCCGAGGTGGCGCGGGGAGCAGTACTTC. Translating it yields CASSPRWRGEQYF.

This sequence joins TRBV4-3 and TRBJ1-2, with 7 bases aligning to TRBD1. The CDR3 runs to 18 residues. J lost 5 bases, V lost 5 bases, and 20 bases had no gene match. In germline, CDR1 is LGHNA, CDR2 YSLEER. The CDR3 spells CASSGPRDSLEGLYGYTF. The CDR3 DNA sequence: TGCGCCAGCAGCGGCCCGCGGGACAGTTTAGAGGGGCTATATGGCTACACCTTC.

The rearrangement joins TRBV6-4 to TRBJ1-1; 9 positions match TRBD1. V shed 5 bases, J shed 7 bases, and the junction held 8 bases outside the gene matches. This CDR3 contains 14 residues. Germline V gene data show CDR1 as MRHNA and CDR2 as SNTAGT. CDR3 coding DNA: TGTGCCAGCAGTCCCGGGACAGGGCCGAATGAAGCTTTCTTT. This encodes CASSPGTGPNEAFF.

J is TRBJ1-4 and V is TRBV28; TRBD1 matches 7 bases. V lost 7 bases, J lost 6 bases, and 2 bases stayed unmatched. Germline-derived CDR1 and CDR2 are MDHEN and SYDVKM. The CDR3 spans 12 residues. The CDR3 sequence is CASNTGDEKLFF. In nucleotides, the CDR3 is TGTGCCAGCAACACAGGGGATGAAAAACTGTTTTTT.

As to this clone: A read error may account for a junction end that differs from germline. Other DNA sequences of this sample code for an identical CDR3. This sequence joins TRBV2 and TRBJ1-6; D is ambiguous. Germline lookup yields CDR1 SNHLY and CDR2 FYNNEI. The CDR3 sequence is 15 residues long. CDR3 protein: CASSDGFGDNSPLHF. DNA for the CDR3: TGTGCCAGCAGTGATGGGTTCGGGGATAATTCGCCCCTCCACTTT.

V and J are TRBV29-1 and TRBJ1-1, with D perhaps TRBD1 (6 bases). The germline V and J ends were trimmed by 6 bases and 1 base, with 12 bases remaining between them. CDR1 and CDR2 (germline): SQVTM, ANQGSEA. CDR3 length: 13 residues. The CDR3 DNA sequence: TGCAGCGTGGGGGTAGGGGGGAACACTGAAGCTTTCTTT. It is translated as CSVGVGGNTEAFF.